This T cell receptor beta chain was sequenced for a study of blood T cells in healthy people across ages. Overall study context: Template switching captured about one barcoded beta molecule per two T cells. General study results and limits: Expanded clonotype changes were possibly confounded by unknown donor CMV status. In older individuals, TCR beta diversity per million T cells was lower, falling roughly linearly with age.

Turning to this clonotype: The antigen remains undetermined. A read error may be the cause here, since a much bigger clone is one base away.

The CDR3 covers 16 residues. Germline CDR1 is SEHNR and CDR2 is FQNEAQ (reference sequence). The individuals who served as donors were healthy Caucasians living in Russia, aged about 6 to 100. A second PCR, run for roughly 7 to 12 cycles, used a sample-barcoded 5' primer plus a J-beta primer mix. TCRdb processed the 5' RACE reads anew with MiXCR; each CDR3 protein has one entry. The sample has 870,000 or so distinct CDR3 sequences, around 28% seen once; the top ten hold 15% to 20%. The sequenced sample was blood. The chain joins TRBV7-9 to TRBJ2-3; 9 bases are shared with TRBD1. The sequence derives from an elderly woman in good health. The CDR3 sequence: CAGSLLTGQGTDTQYF. The CDR3 DNA sequence: TGTGCCGGCAGCTTGCTAACGGGACAGGGAACAGATACGCAGTATTTT.